One sample yielded the 32 T cell receptor beta chains listed below, sequenced in a study of blood T cell repertoires in COVID-19. Libraries were prepared by immunoSEQ multiplex PCR; TCRdb keeps only in-frame clonotypes and omits some of them. This sample has about 160,000 clones, with approximately 81% found just once. Sequenced: peripheral blood. The origin of the receptors is a woman of 80 years or more with active or convalescent COVID-19.

The chain has TRBV24-1 and TRBJ1-5; tentatively, D is TRBD1 (6 bases). Trimming stripped 5 bases from V and 5 bases from J, with 12 bases between. CDR1 KGHDR and CDR2 SFDVKD come from the germline V gene. The CDR3 is 14 residues long. In DNA, the CDR3 is TGTGCCACCAGTGGCACAGGGTACGATCAGCCCCAGCATTTT. Translated, it gives CATSGTGYDQPQHF.

The chain is built from TRBV19 and TRBJ1-2; the D is unclear. From germline, CDR1 is LNHDA and CDR2 SQIVND (reference sequence). The CDR3 totals 12 residues. V lost 8 bases, J lost 2 bases, and 9 bases lay in between. In nucleotides, the CDR3 is TGTGCCAGTGAGGACTTCAACTATGGCTACACCTTC. Translated, it gives CASEDFNYGYTF.

The rearrangement uses TRBV6-5 and TRBJ2-5; unclear D gene. The CDR3 covers 11 residues. Germline CDR1 and CDR2: MNHEY and SVGAGI. With 5 bases removed from V and 5 bases from J, the gap between germline ends came to 6 bases. The chain's CDR3 is CASSPGETQYF. For the CDR3, the DNA is TGTGCCAGCAGTCCCGGGGAGACCCAGTACTTC.

Concerning this clone itself: Other DNA sequences in this specimen translate into the identical CDR3. The V and J genes are TRBV5-1 and TRBJ2-7; TRBD2 matches at 11 bases. The V segment lost 2 bases and the J segment 1 base; nucleotides outside the gene matches: 5. Germline assignment: CDR1 SGHRS and CDR2 YFSETQ. The CDR3 has 16 residues. This CDR3 is CASSLTGTSGSYEQYF. CDR3 sequence (DNA): TGCGCCAGCAGCTTAACCGGGACTAGCGGTTCCTACGAGCAGTACTTC.

The chain combines TRBV7-8 with TRBJ1-1; tentatively, D is TRBD1 (5 bases). Germline CDR1 reads SGHVS; CDR2 reads FQNEAQ. The CDR3 sequence is 13 residues long. The germline V and J ends were trimmed by 4 bases and 10 bases, with 16 bases remaining between them. The CDR3 DNA follows: TGTGCCAGCAGCTGGCAGGGTCTCGGTACAGCTTTCTTT. It is translated as CASSWQGLGTAFF.

The chain links TRBV3-1 (or the pseudogene TRBV3-2) to TRBJ2-3, with TRBD1 matching 8 bases. Trimming took 5 bases from V and 2 from J; bases not matched to a gene: 6. The germline gives CDR1 LGHDT, CDR2 YNNKEL (reference sequence). The CDR3 spans 15 residues. The CDR3 nucleotides are TGTGCCAGCAGCATCCGACAGGGGTTCACAGATACGCAGTATTTT. It yields the protein CASSIRQGFTDTQYF.

This chain connects TRBV7-3 to TRBJ2-1; 10 nucleotides align to TRBD2. V lost 3 bases and J lost 6; bases outside the gene matches: 5. Germline CDR1 reads SGHTA; CDR2 reads FQGTGA. CDR3 length: 15 amino acids. The CDR3 nucleotides read TGTGCCAGCAGCTTCGGACTAGCGGACCTCAATGAGCAGTTCTTC. It translates to CASSFGLADLNEQFF.

The chain couples TRBV19 to TRBJ1-5; TRBD1 matches at 7 bases. CDR3 length equals 14 residues. Trimming removed 6 bases from V and 7 bases from J; junction bases left unmatched: 9. Per germline, CDR1 LNHDA and CDR2 SQIVND (reference sequence). The CDR3 is CASREDRAGQPQHF. Here the CDR3 DNA reads TGTGCCAGTAGGGAAGACAGGGCAGGACAGCCCCAGCATTTT. Filled out from reference TRBV19 and TRBJ1-5, the complete variable domain reads DGGITQSPKYLFRKEGQNVTLSCEQNLNHDAMYWYRQDPGQGLRLIYYSQIVNDFQKGDIAEGYSVSREKKESFPLTVTSAQKNPTAFYLCASREDRAGQPQHFGDGTRLSIL.

The chain uses TRBV10-3 and TRBJ1-2; 10 bases align to TRBD1. The CDR3 runs to 16 residues. J gave up 3 bases and V 2 bases, and 6 bases lay outside the gene matches. CDR1 and CDR2 from the germline V gene are ENHRY and SYGVKD. The CDR3 here is CAISERTGGYDYGYTF. DNA of the CDR3: TGTGCCATCAGTGAGCGGACAGGGGGGTATGACTATGGCTACACCTTC.

The rearrangement uses TRBV7-9 and TRBJ2-3; 8 nucleotides match TRBD2. Trimming removed 5 bases from V and 2 bases from J; junction bases left unmatched: 3. CDR1 and CDR2 (germline): SEHNR, FQNEAQ (reference sequence). There are 14 residues in the CDR3. DNA for the CDR3: TGTGCCAGCAGCCCTAGCGGGCTCACAGATACGCAGTATTTT. This codes for CASSPSGLTDTQYF.

V and J are TRBV28 and TRBJ2-4; D unclear. The CDR3 has 15 amino acids. The ends were cut back, 6 bases at V and 2 bases at J, with 14 bases in the middle. Germline lookup yields CDR1 MDHEN and CDR2 SYDVKM. The DNA of the CDR3 is TGTGCCAGCAGATCCATGAGGATAACCAAAAACATTCAGTACTTC. Translated: CASRSMRITKNIQYF.

This sequence joins TRBV19 and TRBJ2-5; 10 bases are a match to TRBD2. V was clipped by 7 bases and J by 3 bases; unmatched bases: 11. CDR1 and CDR2 (germline): LNHDA, SQIVND (reference sequence). This CDR3 has 16 residues. CDR3 protein: CASILSILAGEETQYF. CDR3 bases: TGTGCCAGTATCCTATCCATTCTAGCGGGGGAAGAGACCCAGTACTTC. Based on the CDR3 plus reference TRBV19 and TRBJ2-5, the full variable domain is DGGITQSPKYLFRKEGQNVTLSCEQNLNHDAMYWYRQDPGQGLRLIYYSQIVNDFQKGDIAEGYSVSREKKESFPLTVTSAQKNPTAFYLCASILSILAGEETQYFGPGTRLLVL.

The chain recombines TRBV14 with TRBJ2-7, with 7 bases that match TRBD2. The V and J ends lost 4 bases and 3 bases, in that order; junction bases with no gene match: 12. CDR1 and CDR2 from the germline V gene are SGHDN and FVKESK. The CDR3 consists of 16 residues. The CDR3 region has the DNA TGTGCCAGCAGCCTTCCACGGGCTAGCGGTTTCTACGAGCAGTACTTC. The encoded protein is CASSLPRASGFYEQYF.

This clone was seen a few times. V is TRBV2 and J is TRBJ1-3; D is unclear. The CDR3 length is 14 residues. Germline V CDR1 and CDR2: SNHLY, FYNNEI. V shed 7 bases and J shed 0 bases, with 10 bases lying between them. DNA for the CDR3: TGTGCCAGCAAGGCAGGCCACTCTGGAAACACCATATATTTT. Translation: CASKAGHSGNTIYF.

The CDR3 sequence: CASSMRGQPPPGGYTF. In nucleotides, the CDR3 is TGTGCCAGCAGCATGAGGGGACAGCCACCCCCTGGGGGCTACACCTTC. The V call is TRBV13, the J call TRBJ1-2; 7 bases line up with TRBD1. The length of the CDR3 is 16 residues. V lost 5 bases and J lost 8; bases outside the gene matches: 17. CDR1 PRHDT and CDR2 FYEKMQ come from the germline V gene (reference sequence). The complete variable domain, with remaining parts taken from reference TRBV13 and TRBJ1-2, reads AAGVIQSPRHLIKEKRETATLKCYPIPRHDTVYWYQQGPGQDPQFLISFYEKMQSDKGSIPDRFSAQQFSDYHSELNMSSLELGDSALYFCASSMRGQPPPGGYTFGSGTRLTVV.

The J gene is TRBJ1-5, the V gene TRBV12-3 or TRBV12-4; D call uncertain. The V and J ends lost 5 bases and 0 bases respectively, with 5 bases between them. The CDR3 covers 13 residues. CDR3 coding DNA: TGTGCCAGCAGTGGCCATAGCAATCAGCCCCAGCATTTT. Protein sequence: CASSGHSNQPQHF.

This clone was observed a single time. CDR3 bases: TGTGCCAGCTCACCAGGACTAGCGGGAGATATTGAGCAGTTCTTC. Its translation: CASSPGLAGDIEQFF. V is TRBV18 and J is TRBJ2-1; TRBD2 agrees at 13 bases. The length of the CDR3 is 15 residues. CDR1 is KGHSH, CDR2 LQKENI, per germline. The V segment lost 2 bases and the J segment 9 bases; nucleotides outside the gene matches: 4.

The chain is built from TRBV9 and TRBJ2-2; no clear D gene. This CDR3 has 14 amino acids. Germline loops: CDR1 SGDLS, CDR2 YYNGEE. V lost 2 bases and J 5 bases, leaving 10 bases between the germline ends. CDR3: CASSVSSRTGELFF. The CDR3, as DNA: TGTGCCAGCAGCGTTTCGTCGAGAACCGGGGAGCTGTTTTTT. The variable domain in full, completed from reference TRBV9 and TRBJ2-2, reads DSGVTQTPKHLITATGQRVTLRCSPRSGDLSVYWYQQSLDQGLQFLIQYYNGEERAKGNILERFSAQQFPDLHSELNLSSLELGDSALYFCASSVSSRTGELFFGEGSRLTVL.

The rearrangement links TRBV7-3 to TRBJ2-1; 7 positions agree with TRBD1. After removal of 3 bases from V and 0 bases from J, the junction contained 2 bases not matched to a gene. The CDR3 is 15 residues long. Per germline, CDR1 SGHTA and CDR2 FQGTGA. CDR3 sequence reads: CASSFRDSSYNEQFF. The CDR3 DNA sequence: TGTGCCAGCAGCTTTAGGGACAGCTCCTACAATGAGCAGTTCTTC.

This clone was detected only a few times. The CDR3 is CASSQEGAGSYEQYF. In DNA, the CDR3 is TGCGCCAGCAGCCAAGAAGGAGCGGGATCCTACGAGCAGTACTTC. This chain links TRBV4-1 with TRBJ2-7, with 7 bases fitting TRBD2. The CDR3 is 15 residues long. The trim removed 0 bases at V and 1 base at J, leaving 3 bases unmatched. Looked up from germline, CDR1 is MGHRA and CDR2 is YSYEKL.

The chain recombines TRBV7-9 with TRBJ1-5, with D perhaps TRBD1 (6 bases). This CDR3 region has 16 residues. The germline V gene has CDR1 SEHNR and CDR2 FQNEAQ (reference sequence). V was clipped by 5 bases and J by 9 bases, with 23 bases between them. CDR3 protein: CASSQRDRDTGAPQHF. In DNA form, the CDR3 reads TGTGCCAGCAGCCAGAGGGATAGGGACACTGGGGCGCCCCAGCATTTT.

This rearrangement joins TRBV19 to TRBJ2-1; TRBD2 aligns across 11 bases. The J segment lost 6 bases and the V segment lost 4 bases, leaving 2 bases of the junction unmatched. The CDR3 contains 14 residues. CDR1 and CDR2 from the germline V gene are LNHDA and SQIVND (reference sequence). The DNA for the CDR3 is TGTGCCAGTAGTAGGACTAGCGGGCGCAATGAGCAGTTCTTC. Translating it yields CASSRTSGRNEQFF.

The rearrangement uses TRBV28 and TRBJ1-5, with TRBD1 as a possible D gene (6 bases). The CDR3 runs 15 residues. With 7 bases removed from V and 5 bases from J, the gap between germline ends came to 18 bases. Germline assignment: CDR1 MDHEN and CDR2 SYDVKM. The CDR3 nucleotides read TGTGCCAGCACTCACCTAGGGGGGGGCGATCAGCCCCAGCATTTT. It translates to CASTHLGGGDQPQHF. The variable domain in full, with the rest retrieved from reference TRBV28 and TRBJ1-5, is DVKVTQSSRYLVKRTGEKVFLECVQDMDHENMFWYRQDPGLGLRLIYFSYDVKMKEKGDIPEGYSVSREKKERFSLILESASTNQTSMYLCASTHLGGGDQPQHFGDGTRLSIL.

The chain employs TRBV5-1 and TRBJ2-5; perhaps TRBD2 as D (6 bases). The CDR3 length is 18 residues. The germline CDR1 and CDR2 sequences are SGHRS and YFSETQ. V was cut by 1 base and J by 5 bases, with 24 bases left in between. As DNA, the CDR3 is TGCGCCAGCAGCTTGTTCGGGATTCGGGGGAGAGACGTTGAGACCCAGTACTTC. Protein product: CASSLFGIRGRDVETQYF.

The rearrangement links TRBV7-9 to TRBJ1-5, with 7 bases matching TRBD1. With V trimmed by 5 bases and J by 7 bases, 5 bases remained unmatched. The germline CDR1 and CDR2 sequences are SEHNR and FQNEAQ (reference sequence). The CDR3 contains 13 residues. The CDR3 DNA is TGTGCCAGCAGCATTCAGGGGGACCAGCCCCAGCATTTT. This gives the protein CASSIQGDQPQHF.

This chain uses TRBV7-3 with TRBJ2-2; 9 nucleotides align to TRBD2. This CDR3 comprises 15 residues. V lost 6 bases and J lost 7; bases outside the gene matches: 9. Germline CDR1 and CDR2: SGHTA and FQGTGA. The CDR3 sequence is CASSRGRAQIGELFF. The CDR3 region has the DNA TGTGCCAGCAGTCGCGGGAGGGCCCAGATCGGGGAGCTGTTTTTT.

The rearrangement links TRBV15 to TRBJ2-5; TRBD2 agrees at 13 bases. CDR3 length: 14 residues. The trim removed 9 bases at V and 3 bases at J, leaving 4 bases unmatched. CDR1 and CDR2 (germline): LNHNV, YYDKDF (reference sequence). DNA for the CDR3: TGTGCCACACTCGGGACTAGCGGGGAAGAGACCCAGTACTTC. Translating gives CATLGTSGEETQYF.

The chain uses TRBV18 and TRBJ1-5; 8 bases are a match to TRBD1. With 5 bases clipped from V and 2 bases from J, the junction kept 14 bases outside the gene matches. CDR1 KGHSH and CDR2 LQKENI come from the germline V gene. CDR3 length: 18 amino acids. CDR3 sequence (DNA): TGTGCCAGCTCAGATCTGCCGATACAGGGGGGTGGCAATCAGCCCCAGCATTTT. Its translation: CASSDLPIQGGGNQPQHF.

The chain carries TRBV21-1 and TRBJ2-7; the D segment call TRBD2 is taken from the table without a DNA check. TRBV21-1 counts as a pseudogene. The CDR3 covers 17 residues. The CDR3 spells CASSRPGTSGSRDEQYF. CDR3 DNA sequence: TGTGCCAGCAGCCGTCCCGGGACTAGCGGGAGTCGAGACGAGCAGTACTTC.

This sequence joins TRBV7-2 and TRBJ2-7; 7 bases are shared with TRBD2. The CDR3 extends over 14 amino acids. The germline V gene has CDR1 SGHTA and CDR2 FQGNSA. V trimming: 1 base; J trimming: 4 bases; junction bases outside the gene matches: 4. The CDR3 DNA reads as TGTGCCAGCAGCTTAGTGGGGGGAGGGTACGAGCAGTACTTC. This codes for CASSLVGGGYEQYF.

This clone was observed a few times. The CDR3 DNA reads TGTGCCAGCAGCCCTGGGACAGGGGGAAGCGGGGAGCTGTTTTTT. Encoded protein: CASSPGTGGSGELFF. This sequence joins TRBV3-1 (or the pseudogene TRBV3-2) and TRBJ2-2; 11 bases fit TRBD1. Trimming took 4 bases from V and 7 from J; bases not matched to a gene: 5. Germline V CDR1 and CDR2: LGHDT, YNNKEL (reference sequence). The CDR3 is 15 residues long.

The rearrangement links TRBV18 to TRBJ2-1, with TRBD2 identical over 12 bases. The germline gives CDR1 KGHSH, CDR2 LQKENI. The CDR3 has 15 residues. Trimming at V came to 4 bases and at J to 8 bases, leaving 6 bases not matched to a gene. The CDR3 coding sequence is TGTGCCAGCTCACAGACTAGCGGGGGCGAGGATGAGCAGTTCTTC. It is translated as CASSQTSGGEDEQFF.